One sample yielded the 4 T cell receptor beta chains listed below, sequenced in a study of blood T cells in healthy people across ages. Alongside a J-beta primer mix, a sample-barcoded 5' primer served in a second PCR lasting roughly 6 to 11 cycles. TCRdb used MiXCR to reprocess the 5' RACE reads, holding one entry per CDR3 protein. The sample gives 790,000 or so distinct CDR3 sequences, about 46% of which show up once; 15% to 20% is in the top ten. The sample consisted of blood. The receptors derive from a man older than 75 in good health.

A few counts support this clonotype. This CDR3 is CSVDGSAQGTDTQYF. DNA of the CDR3: TGCAGCGTTGATGGGTCCGCACAGGGGACAGATACGCAGTATTTT. V usage is TRBV29-1 and J usage is TRBJ2-3; 7 bases agree with TRBD1. This CDR3 comprises 15 residues. Germline V gene sequence: CDR1 SQVTM, CDR2 ANQGSEA. V lost 3 bases, J lost 3 bases, and 9 bases stayed unmatched.

Comment on this clonotype: Germline is not matched at one junction end, which may reflect a read error. J is TRBJ1-1 and V is TRBV27; D uncertain. Germline V gives CDR1 MNHEY, CDR2 SMNVEV (reference sequence). The CDR3 covers 13 residues. CDR3 nucleotide sequence: TGTGCCAGCAGTGTATCTGTGAGGGAATCGGCTTTCTTT. As protein: CASSVSVRESAFF.

The chain has TRBV7-2 and TRBJ2-5, with D maybe TRBD1 (5 bases). Trimming took off 3 bases at V and 3 bases at J, with 17 bases between the two ends. Germline CDR1 is SGHTA and CDR2 is FQGNSA. The CDR3 has 16 residues. The CDR3 region is CASSLMLFTGEETQYF. The CDR3 DNA reads as TGTGCCAGCAGCTTGATGTTGTTTACAGGAGAAGAGACCCAGTACTTC.

This chain joins TRBV28 and TRBJ1-1; D remains ambiguous. Germline V gene sequence: CDR1 MDHEN, CDR2 SYDVKM. The CDR3 extends over 15 amino acids. V lost 6 bases and J lost 0, with 14 bases in between. The CDR3 loop is CASSVQRGMNTEAFF. CDR3 bases: TGTGCCAGCAGCGTCCAGAGAGGGATGAACACTGAAGCTTTCTTT.